This is a list of T cell receptor beta chains from one sample in a study of control samples from healthy donors and cancer patients. The data were produced by immunoSEQ multiplex PCR, yet TCRdb's version contains in-frame clones alone and is incomplete. Altogether roughly 24,000 clones are present, around four fifths being singletons, with the ten largest covering about 23%. Sequenced: PBMCs. The receptors here all came from a man aged 60-69 years with colorectal cancer. CDR3s include the opening cysteine and the closing phenylalanine or tryptophan. Each record gives: D gene, V gene, clone size, J gene, CDR3 protein, CDR3 DNA. The D gene is left open where the match is weak. Size is omitted from some rows. Given values are once, few, many or a class for expanded clones.

.	TRBV6-5	.	TRBJ1-4	CASSYSLGEVEKLFF	TGTGCCAGCAGTTACTCGCTGGGGGAGGTTGAAAAACTGTTTTTT
TRBD2	TRBV30	.	TRBJ2-1	CAWRGGLAGGRIYNEQFF	TGTGCCTGGCGGGGCGGGCTAGCGGGGGGGAGAATTTACAATGAGCAGTTCTTC
.	TRBV10-2	.	TRBJ1-4	CATSLRDEKLFF	TGCGCCACTAGCCTTCGGGATGAAAAACTGTTTTTT
.	TRBV6-2/TRBV6-3	.	TRBJ1-1	CASSFNSQGFEAFF	TGTGCCAGCAGTTTCAATTCACAGGGATTTGAAGCTTTCTTT
.	TRBV6-4	.	TRBJ1-1	CASSDHSLNTEAFF	TGTGCCAGCAGTGACCACAGCCTGAACACTGAAGCTTTCTTT
.	TRBV4-1	few	TRBJ1-2	CASSQDPGVGYGYTF	TGCGCCAGCAGCCAAGATCCGGGAGTAGGCTATGGCTACACCTTC
.	TRBV30	.	TRBJ1-5	CAWALGGDQPQHF	TGTGCCTGGGCATTGGGGGGCGATCAGCCCCAGCATTTT
.	TRBV30	.	TRBJ1-2	CAWSVHRVRDGYTF	TGTGCCTGGAGTGTACACAGGGTGAGAGATGGCTACACCTTC
.	TRBV5-5	.	TRBJ2-2	CASSRDSGYNTGELFF	TGTGCCAGCAGCCGCGATAGTGGGTATAACACCGGGGAGCTGTTTTTT
.	TRBV6-1	few	TRBJ2-3	CASSETTQYF	TGTGCCAGCAGTGAAACTACGCAGTATTTT
.	TRBV18	few	TRBJ2-7	CASSPSKVGYEQYF	TGTGCCAGCTCACCCTCGAAGGTGGGCTACGAGCAGTACTTC
.	TRBV21-1	.	TRBJ2-3	CASSNLAGGLADTQYF	TGTGCCAGCAGCAACTTAGCGGGGGGCTTAGCAGATACGCAGTATTTT
.	TRBV5-5	.	TRBJ2-1	CASSLGDLRNEQFF	TGTGCCAGCAGCCTAGGTGACCTTAGGAATGAGCAGTTCTTC
.	TRBV29-1	.	TRBJ2-2	CSVAGGRDTGELFF	TGCAGCGTTGCAGGAGGTAGGGACACCGGGGAGCTGTTTTTT
TRBD1	TRBV27	.	TRBJ1-1	CASSPDRVRLNTEAFF	TGTGCCAGCAGTCCTGACAGGGTACGGTTGAACACTGAAGCTTTCTTT
.	TRBV15	few	TRBJ2-5	CATSRDPTVTQYF	TGTGCCACCAGCAGAGATCCAACCGTGACCCAGTACTTC
.	TRBV30	.	TRBJ1-2	CAWQFRGDYGYTF	TGTGCCTGGCAATTTAGGGGGGACTATGGCTACACCTTC
.	TRBV12-3/TRBV12-4	.	TRBJ1-5	CAVGQFNQPQHF	TGTGCCGTAGGACAGTTCAATCAGCCCCAGCATTTT
TRBD1	TRBV5-1	.	TRBJ1-1	CASSSTTGTGTEAFF	TGCGCCAGCAGCTCTACCACCGGGACAGGCACTGAAGCTTTCTTT
.	TRBV5-8	.	TRBJ2-3	CASSPLAEVTDTQYF	TGTGCCAGCAGCCCGCTAGCCGAGGTCACAGATACGCAGTATTTT
.	TRBV6-5	.	TRBJ2-2	CASRRSRGAGELFF	TGTGCCAGCAGACGGTCCAGAGGGGCCGGGGAGCTGTTTTTT
TRBD2	TRBV6-2/TRBV6-3	.	TRBJ2-1	CASSYSPSGTYNEQFF	TGTGCCAGCAGTTATTCCCCTAGCGGTACCTACAATGAGCAGTTCTTC
TRBD1	TRBV5-1	.	TRBJ2-3	CASSFGGTGGRDTQYF	TGCGCCAGCAGCTTTGGCGGGACAGGGGGCAGAGATACGCAGTATTTT
.	TRBV13	.	TRBJ1-1	CASSLSPEKTEAFF	TGTGCCAGCAGCTTGAGTCCGGAAAAGACTGAAGCTTTCTTT
.	TRBV6-6	.	TRBJ2-5	CASSSRTTQETQYF	TGTGCCAGCAGTTCCAGGACTACCCAGGAGACCCAGTACTTC
.	TRBV7-2	few	TRBJ2-7	CASSLAMGSREQYF	TGTGCCAGCAGCTTAGCGATGGGGTCGCGGGAGCAGTACTTC
.	TRBV21-1	.	TRBJ1-6	CASSGKGQIGSPLHF	TGTGCCAGCAGCGGGAAGGGGCAGATCGGTTCACCCCTCCACTTT
.	TRBV5-1	once	TRBJ2-4	CASSLVGLDLAKNIQYF	TGCGCCAGCAGCCTGGTAGGTCTGGATCTAGCCAAAAACATTCAGTACTTC
.	TRBV5-1	.	TRBJ2-5	CASSLINRDAEGAQYF	TGCGCCAGCAGCTTGATAAATAGAGACGCCGAGGGGGCCCAGTACTTC
.	TRBV6-5	.	TRBJ2-3	CASSSLGVGDTDTQYF	TGTGCCAGCAGTTCGCTCGGTGTCGGCGACACAGATACGCAGTATTTT
.	TRBV12-3/TRBV12-4	once	TRBJ1-1	CASSLGVGTEAFF	TGTGCCAGCAGTTTAGGGGTAGGGACTGAAGCTTTCTTT
.	TRBV5-6	.	TRBJ2-3	CASSLTRSDTQYF	TGTGCCAGCAGCTTAACACGGAGTGATACGCAGTATTTT
.	TRBV6-5	.	TRBJ1-2	CASSYWSSANYGYTF	TGTGCCAGCAGTTACTGGTCCTCGGCAAACTATGGCTACACCTTC
.	TRBV6-1	.	TRBJ1-2	CASSERQGLGGYTF	TGTGCCAGCAGTGAGCGGCAGGGGCTGGGCGGCTACACCTTC
TRBD1	TRBV14	.	TRBJ2-3	CASPGQGVSDTQYF	TGTGCCAGTCCGGGACAGGGTGTATCAGATACGCAGTATTTT
.	TRBV30	.	TRBJ1-2	CAWSGNYGYTF	TGTGCCTGGAGCGGTAACTATGGCTACACCTTC
TRBD2	TRBV5-4	.	TRBJ2-3	CASSFGLAQDTQYF	TGTGCCAGCAGCTTCGGACTAGCACAAGATACGCAGTATTTT
.	TRBV19	.	TRBJ1-1	CASSIKRGGGTEAFF	TGTGCCAGTAGTATAAAAAGGGGAGGCGGCACTGAAGCTTTCTTT
.	TRBV3-1/TRBV3-2	few	TRBJ1-1	CASSQRRGGALSGTEAFF	TGTGCCAGCAGCCAACGGCGAGGAGGGGCGCTTTCCGGCACTGAAGCTTTCTTT
.	TRBV11-3	few	TRBJ1-1	CASSQNRATEAFF	TGTGCCAGCAGCCAAAACAGGGCTACGGAAGCTTTCTTT
TRBD1	TRBV11-2	.	TRBJ2-7	CASSSTGTEDEQYF	TGTGCCAGCAGCTCCACCGGGACAGAAGACGAGCAGTACTTC
TRBD1	TRBV18	once	TRBJ2-2	CASYPPGQSNTGELFF	TGTGCCAGCTACCCACCGGGACAGAGTAACACCGGGGAGCTGTTTTTT
.	TRBV6-5	.	TRBJ1-1	CASTPTGSNTEAFF	TGTGCCAGCACCCCAACGGGGTCGAACACTGAAGCTTTCTTT
TRBD1	TRBV4-1	.	TRBJ2-1	CASSQGLLRRTGGHEQFF	TGCGCCAGCAGCCAAGGCCTACTTAGAAGGACAGGGGGCCATGAGCAGTTCTTC
TRBD1	TRBV10-3	.	TRBJ1-2	CAIKGTGAGYGYTF	TGTGCCATCAAGGGGACAGGGGCAGGCTATGGCTACACCTTC
.	TRBV5-1	.	TRBJ1-3	CASSTEVGNTIYF	TGCGCCAGCAGCACCGAGGTTGGAAACACCATATATTTT
TRBD2	TRBV12-5	.	TRBJ2-3	CASGLGAGGFTDTQYF	TGTGCTAGTGGTTTGGGGGCGGGGGGATTCACAGATACGCAGTATTTT